This paragraph reports one T cell receptor beta chain. This entry belongs to a study of OX40 agonist ivuxolimab in advanced cancers. Generated by immunoSEQ multiplex PCR, the TCRdb table keeps only in-frame clones and is missing some. The data show approximately 45,000 clones, 82% seen once. Germline lookup yields CDR1 SEHNR and CDR2 FQNEAQ (reference sequence). V dropped 7 bases and J dropped 5; count of bases not matched to a gene: 13. The CDR3 covers 15 residues. Sequences were derived from CD4+ or CD8+ T cells sorted from blood, sampled in a trial of the OX40 agonist ivuxolimab. The clonotype comes from an adult with an advanced solid tumor such as melanoma, head and neck, liver or kidney cancer. The rearrangement joins TRBV7-9 to TRBJ2-7; 8 positions agree with TRBD2. CDR3 bases: TGTGCCAGCACCCTCCCAGCGGGAGTTACGAACGAGCAGTACTTC. It specifies CASTLPAGVTNEQYF.